This TCR beta chain is drawn from a study of cytomegalovirus exposure and HLA in healthy donors. Findings and limits, study-wide: Another analysis was done later, and it associated approximately 15,000 TCR beta sequences with HLA alleles at 0.05 false discovery rate. Most of the TCR beta V segments (in an earlier analysis) were productive either about 90% or about 30% of the time.

This CDR3 spans 16 amino acids. Trimming stripped 5 bases from V and 4 bases from J, with 19 bases between. Germline V gene data show CDR1 as SGHTA and CDR2 as FQGNSA. In regard to this clone: No antigen is known for it. The same CDR3 is also encoded by other DNA sequences in this sample.

The PCR ran on 60 Vbeta and 13 Jbeta primers. Sequencing was performed with immunoSEQ multiplex PCR; in TCRdb, only in-frame clones are kept and a portion is missing. The profile shows approximately 76,000 clones, around 80% of them singletons. This receptor was taken from a man younger than 40 in good health and CMV-seronegative. V is TRBV7-2 and J is TRBJ2-3, with D maybe TRBD2 (5 bases). The specimen was PBMCs. The CDR3 region is CASSPRLAGLPDTQYF. The CDR3 DNA is TGTGCCAGCAGCCCCCGACTGGCCGGACTGCCAGATACGCAGTATTTT.